A selection of T cell receptor beta chains follows, all from one sample in a study of response to subunit inactivated influenza vaccine. Each CDR3 protein gets one entry after TCRdb re-called the RT-PCR reads with MiXCR. The sample has about 700,000 distinct CDR3 sequences; approximately 14% are singletons. This specimen consisted of PBMCs from blood, obtained about 14 days before vaccination. These receptors all come from a man aged 45-60 years who received an inactivated influenza vaccine. Both conserved end residues are part of each CDR3. The order of the fields is clone size, V gene, J gene, D gene, CDR3 DNA, CDR3 protein. D genes are given only for firm matches. Not all rows give a size; the values are once, few, many and, for expanded clones, a class.

>few|TRBV27|TRBJ2-7|TRBD1
TGTGCCAGCAGTTTGGGGACAGGGGGTAAGGAGCAGTACTTC
CASSLGTGGKEQYF
>few|TRBV20-1|TRBJ2-1|NA
TGCAGTGCTAGAGACAGGGGTGGATCCTACAATGAGCAGTTCTTC
CSARDRGGSYNEQFF
>few|TRBV7-9|TRBJ1-4|NA
TGTGCCAGCAGCTTAGCTACGGGTTACGAAAAACTGTTTTTT
CASSLATGYEKLFF
>few|TRBV27|TRBJ2-2|NA
TGTGCCAGCACCATCACAAGGGGGGTGGACACCGGGGAGCTGTTTTTT
CASTITRGVDTGELFF
>many|TRBV2|TRBJ1-2|NA
TGTGCCAGCAGTGGAGGGGGAAGCTATGGCTACACCTTC
CASSGGGSYGYTF
>NA|TRBV21-1|TRBJ2-7|NA
TGTGCCACCGACGATATCTACGAGCAGTACTTC
CATDDIYEQYF
>few|TRBV12-3/TRBV12-4|TRBJ2-7|NA
TGTGCCAGCAGTTTAGCGCGCGGGATTACTAAGTACGAGCAGTACTTC
CASSLARGITKYEQYF
>NA|TRBV28|TRBJ1-2|TRBD1
TGTGCCAGCAGCAATGGACAGGACTATGGCTACACCTTC
CASSNGQDYGYTF
>few|TRBV7-2|TRBJ2-2|TRBD2
TGTGCCAGCAGCTCGGGACTAGCGGGAGTGTCCGGGGAGCTGTTTTTT
CASSSGLAGVSGELFF
>NA|TRBV12-3/TRBV12-4|TRBJ2-5|TRBD1
TGTGCCAGCAGCCGACAGGGAGAGAGGGAGACCCAGTACTTC
CASSRQGERETQYF
>few|TRBV28|TRBJ1-6|NA
TGTGCCAGCAGTTTGTTCGACAGAGCACAAGTCTATAATTCACCCCTCCACTTT
CASSLFDRAQVYNSPLHF
>many|TRBV12-3/TRBV12-4|TRBJ2-5|NA
TGTGCCAGCAGACAGGTTTTAGAGACCCAGTACTTC
CASRQVLETQYF
>NA|TRBV15|TRBJ1-6|TRBD1
TGTGCCACCAGCAGGCCCGGACAGGGGTATGGATCACCCCTCCACTTT
CATSRPGQGYGSPLHF
>NA|TRBV7-6|TRBJ2-7|NA
TGTGCCAGCAGCCAGTGGCTGATACCCTACGAGCAGTACTTC
CASSQWLIPYEQYF
>NA|TRBV20-1|TRBJ2-1|NA
TGCAGTGCTAGTCGCAGTGAGCAGTTCTTC
CSASRSEQFF
>NA|TRBV24-1|TRBJ2-1|TRBD2
TGTGCCACCAGTGATCCAACTAGCGGGGGTTGGAATGAGCAGTTCTTC
CATSDPTSGGWNEQFF
>NA|TRBV7-2|TRBJ2-3|NA
TGTGCCAGCAGCTTAGTTGAACTCAGACCCACAGATACGCAGTATTTT
CASSLVELRPTDTQYF
>few|TRBV4-3|TRBJ2-3|NA
TGCGCCAGCAGCCCCGTGGGGGGGCGGGGGCTCTCAGATACGCAGTATTTT
CASSPVGGRGLSDTQYF
>NA|TRBV29-1|TRBJ2-3|TRBD2
TGCAGCGTCTTCTCCGGGACTAGCGGGAGTAGGGGTACGCAGTATTTT
CSVFSGTSGSRGTQYF
>few|TRBV2|TRBJ2-1|TRBD2
TGTGCCAGCAGTGGGACTAGGAGCTCCTACAATGAGCAGTTCTTC
CASSGTRSSYNEQFF
>NA|TRBV10-3|TRBJ2-7|NA
TGTGCCACCCTTAGATACGAGACAGCTCAGATGTACTACTTC
CATLRYETAQMYYF
>NA|TRBV27|TRBJ2-1|TRBD2
TGTGCCAGCAGTTCTTTTCTAGCGGGTGACCCTTCCTACAATGAGCAGTTCTTC
CASSSFLAGDPSYNEQFF
>NA|TRBV3-1|TRBJ2-1|NA
TGTGCCAGCAGCCAATCCGCAGGGTACAATGAGCAGTTCTTC
CASSQSAGYNEQFF
>many|TRBV12-3/TRBV12-4|TRBJ1-5|NA
TGTGCCAGCGGACCAAATCAGCCCCAGCATTTT
CASGPNQPQHF
>many|TRBV11-2|TRBJ1-1|TRBD1
TGTGCCAGCAGTCTGACAGGGCCCTCCTGGCCTTTCTTT
CASSLTGPSWPFF